This T cell receptor (beta chain) was profiled in a study of Ad26.COV2.S vaccination and SARS-CoV-2 variants. Sample treatment: around 19 received Ad26.COV2.S at low or high dose, single or two shots; about five received placebo; per-sample allocation not given. Sampling happened 63 days after the first vaccine or placebo injection. This table comes from immunoSEQ multiplex PCR, and its TCRdb copy is limited to in-frame clones, with some not included. The repertoire holds around 300,000 clones, 88% seen once, with about 6.4% in the top ten. This clone has just one count. The ends lost 4 bases at V and 6 bases at J; junction bases unmatched: 7. Germline CDR1 SGHRS, CDR2 YFSETQ. The CDR3 runs 15 residues.

Source: peripheral blood, taken in a trial of Ad26.COV2.S vaccine versus placebo. This chain uses TRBV5-1 with TRBJ2-2; TRBD1 matches 9 bases. This receptor was identified in a person between 18 and 65 years old who received the Ad26.COV2.S COVID-19 vaccine or a placebo. CDR3 loop: CASSTSGTGSGELFF. In nucleotides, the CDR3 is TGCGCCAGCAGCACGTCCGGGACAGGGTCCGGGGAGCTGTTTTTT.